Below, 31 T cell receptor beta chains from the same sample are listed, as sequenced in a study of blood T cell repertoires in COVID-19. This table comes from immunoSEQ multiplex PCR, and its TCRdb copy is limited to in-frame clones, with some not included. The sample contains tens of thousands of clones, roughly 80% of which appear only once. Specimen: peripheral blood. Source of these receptors: a woman older than 75 with active or convalescent COVID-19.

This clone has only a few counts. The chain links TRBV25-1 to TRBJ2-7, with 7 bases that match TRBD2. The CDR3 has 13 residues. Germline loops: CDR1 MGHDK, CDR2 SYGVNS. Trimming took 6 bases from V and 6 from J; bases not matched to a gene: 8. The CDR3 protein is CASRQRGGGEQYF. In nucleotides, the CDR3 is TGTGCCAGCAGACAGCGGGGCGGTGGCGAGCAGTACTTC.

V gene TRBV28 combines with J gene TRBJ1-2, with D possibly being TRBD1 (6 bases). The CDR3 is 13 amino acids. Germline V CDR1 and CDR2: MDHEN, SYDVKM. V lost 6 bases and J 8 bases, leaving 16 bases between the germline ends. The CDR3 region is CASRDSSNGGYTF. CDR3 in DNA: TGTGCCAGCAGGGACAGCTCGAACGGCGGCTACACCTTC.

The chain links TRBV18 to TRBJ1-1; D might be TRBD1 (6 bases). V was clipped by 3 bases and J by 7 bases, with 15 bases between them. From germline, CDR1 is KGHSH and CDR2 LQKENI. The CDR3 is made up of 14 amino acids. In DNA, the CDR3 is TGTGCCAGCTCACCCGCCGGGGGGCTGGGTGAAGCTTTCTTT. Its protein product is CASSPAGGLGEAFF.

The chain is built from TRBV19 and TRBJ1-4; D unclear. Germline CDR1 reads LNHDA; CDR2 reads SQIVND (reference sequence). The length of the CDR3 is 14 residues. The germline V and J ends were trimmed by 7 bases and 3 bases, with 12 bases remaining between them. The CDR3 DNA is TGTGCCAGTACTTCCTCTGCGGCTAATGAAAAACTGTTTTTT. Translation gives CASTSSAANEKLFF.

This clone appeared a single time. This chain links TRBV30 with TRBJ2-7; 9 bases line up with TRBD1. Losses at the gene ends were 5 bases for V and 7 bases for J; bases not matched to a gene: 3. Germline assignment: CDR1 GTSNPN and CDR2 SVGIG (reference sequence). The CDR3 consists of 11 residues. CDR3 region: CAWGQGWEQYF. The CDR3 region has the DNA TGTGCCTGGGGACAGGGGTGGGAGCAGTACTTC.

The chain is built from TRBV7-3 and TRBJ2-3; D might be TRBD2 (6 bases). Germline-derived CDR1 and CDR2 are SGHTA and FQGTGA. Trimming shortened V by 4 bases and J by 6 bases, and 11 bases separated the two germline ends. The CDR3 spans 13 residues. The CDR3 here is CASSSGGADTQYF. CDR3 nucleotides: TGTGCCAGCAGCTCCGGGGGAGCGGATACGCAGTATTTT.

CDR3 protein: CASSPPGGIVSDTQYF. CDR3 coding DNA: TGTGCCAGCAGCCCGCCTGGAGGGATAGTGTCAGATACGCAGTATTTT. The rearrangement uses TRBV7-2 and TRBJ2-3; a weak D match, TRBD2 (6 bases). The CDR3 loop spans 16 amino acids. Trimming took off 5 bases at V and 4 bases at J, with 19 bases between the two ends. The germline CDR1 and CDR2 sequences are SGHTA and FQGNSA. The full variable domain, completed using reference TRBV7-2 and TRBJ2-3, is GAGVSQSPSNKVTEKGKDVELRCDPISGHTALYWYRQSLGQGLEFLIYFQGNSAPDKSGLPSDRFSAERTGGSVSTLTIQRTQQEDSAVYLCASSPPGGIVSDTQYFGPGTRLTVL.

The chain is built from TRBV5-5 and TRBJ1-3, with 10 bases fitting TRBD1. V was pared by 3 bases and J by 0 bases, with 6 bases of the junction left unmatched. The CDR3 consists of 17 residues. The V gene's germline CDR1 is SGHKS and CDR2 YYEKEE (reference sequence). CDR3 bases: TGTGCCAGCAGCTCGGGACAGGGGCCCTCCTCTGGAAACACCATATATTTT. Translated, it gives CASSSGQGPSSGNTIYF. The entire variable domain, with the rest obtained from reference TRBV5-5 and TRBJ1-3, is as follows: DAGVTQSPTHLIKTRGQQVTLRCSPISGHKSVSWYQQVLGQGPQFIFQYYEKEERGRGNFPDRFSARQFPNYSSELNVNALLLGDSALYLCASSSGQGPSSGNTIYFGEGSWLTVV.

The chain recombines TRBV13 with TRBJ2-5; 7 bases are shared with TRBD1. Germline CDR1 reads PRHDT; CDR2 reads FYEKMQ (reference sequence). The CDR3 runs 13 residues. Trimming removed 3 bases from V and 3 bases from J; junction bases left unmatched: 1. CDR3 DNA sequence: TGTGCCAGCAGCTTTGGACAGGAAGAGACCCAGTACTTC. It encodes CASSFGQEETQYF.

This clone was seen only a few times. The genes are TRBV27 and TRBJ2-5; TRBD2 matches 8 bases. Germline V lookup: CDR1 MNHEY, CDR2 SMNVEV (reference sequence). Unmatched junction bases numbered 11, after V lost 6 bases and J lost 8 bases. The CDR3 runs 14 residues. CDR3 DNA: TGTGCCAGCAGGAGCTCGGGAGCGGGAGATACCCAGTACTTC. This gives the protein CASRSSGAGDTQYF.

The chain has TRBV27 and TRBJ2-1; D might be TRBD2 (6 bases). In germline, CDR1 is MNHEY, CDR2 SMNVEV (reference sequence). With 3 bases removed from V and 5 bases from J, the gap between germline ends came to 14 bases. The CDR3 length is 15 residues. CDR3 region: CASSFPGLQHNEQFF. The CDR3, as DNA: TGTGCCAGCAGTTTTCCCGGACTACAACACAATGAGCAGTTCTTC.

This chain links TRBV7-2 with TRBJ2-7, with 8 bases fitting TRBD2. V trimming: 7 bases; J trimming: 6 bases; junction bases outside the gene matches: 8. The CDR3 sequence is 13 residues long. Germline V gives CDR1 SGHTA, CDR2 FQGNSA. As DNA, the CDR3 is TGTGCCAGCACCAATAGCGGGAAGATCGAGCAGTACTTC. Its translation is CASTNSGKIEQYF.

The J gene is TRBJ2-7, the V gene TRBV6-5; 7 bases map to TRBD1. Germline lookup yields CDR1 MNHEY and CDR2 SVGAGI. The length of the CDR3 is 12 residues. With 10 bases clipped from V and 4 bases from J, the junction kept 7 bases outside the gene matches. CDR3 sequence: CATADRRYEQYF. The CDR3 DNA reads TGTGCCACCGCGGACAGGCGATACGAGCAGTACTTC.

The V call is TRBV7-9, the J call TRBJ1-5, with TRBD1 matching over 10 bases. V gave up 10 bases and J gave up 7 bases; unmatched junction bases: 4. This CDR3 is 12 amino acids long. The germline gives CDR1 SEHNR, CDR2 FQNEAQ (reference sequence). The CDR3 DNA reads as TGTGCCACCGGGACAGGGGAGCAGCCCCAGCATTTT. Amino acid sequence: CATGTGEQPQHF. Full variable domain (outside the CDR3, taken from reference TRBV7-9 and TRBJ1-5): DTGVSQNPRHKITKRGQNVTFRCDPISEHNRLYWYRQTLGQGPEFLTYFQNEAQLEKSRLLSDRFSAERPKGSFSTLEIQRTEQGDSAMYLCATGTGEQPQHFGDGTRLSIL.

The chain links TRBV25-1 to TRBJ1-2; 11 positions match TRBD1. CDR3 length: 18 residues. Losses at the gene ends were 5 bases for V and 1 base for J; bases not matched to a gene: 12. Germline CDR1 and CDR2: MGHDK and SYGVNS. CDR3 residues: CASSQTTGTGGLNYGYTF. CDR3 sequence (DNA): TGTGCCAGCAGTCAAACAACCGGGACAGGGGGACTTAACTATGGCTACACCTTC.

This clone has just one count. The CDR3 spells CASSGGGGYEQYF. The CDR3 DNA reads TGTGCCAGCAGCGGAGGTGGGGGGTACGAGCAGTACTTC. This chain joins TRBV11-2 and TRBJ2-7, with a tentative D call TRBD2 (6 bases). Trimming pared 5 bases from V and 4 bases from J, leaving 12 bases between. The CDR3 extends over 13 amino acids. The V gene's germline CDR1 is SGHAT and CDR2 FQNNGV.

The CDR3 DNA reads as TGTGCCAGCAGCGGGGGGGAACGGGAGACCCAGTACTTC. Its translation: CASSGGERETQYF. The chain couples TRBV7-8 to TRBJ2-5; 7 bases line up with TRBD2. Per the germline V gene, CDR1 is SGHVS and CDR2 is FQNEAQ. V was clipped by 5 bases and J by 5 bases; unmatched bases: 5. The CDR3 sequence is 13 residues long.

The chain couples TRBV19 to TRBJ2-7; the D gene is possibly TRBD2 (5 bases). CDR1 and CDR2 from the germline V gene are LNHDA and SQIVND (reference sequence). The CDR3 runs to 14 residues. Trimming shortened V by 1 base and J by 3 bases, and 10 bases separated the two germline ends. Here the CDR3 reads CASSIGGSDYEQYF. The CDR3 DNA is TGTGCCAGTAGTATAGGTGGGAGTGACTACGAGCAGTACTTC.

This clone was counted once. An end of the junction differs from the germline gene, which may be a read error. The chain is built from TRBV5-1 and TRBJ2-5; 11 bases are a match to TRBD2. Per germline, CDR1 SGHRS and CDR2 YFSETQ. The CDR3 is 16 amino acids. For the CDR3, the DNA is TGCGCCAGCAGCAGGGCTAGCGGGGGGCATCAAGGGACCCAGTACTTC. Protein product: CASSRASGGHQGTQYF.

In its sample, this clone was seen a few times. V and J are TRBV28 and TRBJ2-5, with D possibly matching TRBD2 (6 bases). This CDR3 is built from 14 residues. V dropped 7 bases and J dropped 5 bases, with 17 bases sitting between them. Germline V gene data show CDR1 as MDHEN and CDR2 as SYDVKM. Written as DNA, the CDR3 is TGTGCCAGCAAACCCGGAGGGGTTAGCGAGACCCAGTACTTC. The encoded protein is CASKPGGVSETQYF.

The chain carries TRBV15 and TRBJ2-1; 12 nucleotides line up with TRBD1. Germline CDR1 and CDR2: LNHNV and YYDKDF (reference sequence). CDR3 length equals 16 residues. V trimming: 0 bases; J trimming: 8 bases; junction bases outside the gene matches: 5. The CDR3 coding sequence is TGTGCCACCAGCAGAGAACGGGGACAGGGGGCATATGAGCAGTTCTTC. It specifies CATSRERGQGAYEQFF.

The chain carries TRBV20-1 and TRBJ1-1, with a tentative D call TRBD1 (5 bases). Germline-derived CDR1 and CDR2 are DFQATT and SNEGSKA (reference sequence). The length of the CDR3 is 13 residues. V was shortened by 3 bases and J by 3 bases, with 11 bases between the two germline ends. CDR3 residues: CSASSRVDTEAFF. The CDR3 bases are TGCAGTGCTAGTAGCAGGGTTGACACTGAAGCTTTCTTT.

The chain is built from TRBV7-8 and TRBJ2-3; possibly TRBD2 for D (5 bases). CDR3 length equals 16 residues. Germline V lookup: CDR1 SGHVS, CDR2 FQNEAQ. V lost 1 base, J lost 1 base, and 12 bases lay in between. In DNA form, the CDR3 reads TGTGCCAGCAGCTTAGTAGGGTTGCGGGGCACAGATACGCAGTATTTT. Translation: CASSLVGLRGTDTQYF.

The chain carries TRBV19 and TRBJ2-3, with 7 bases that match TRBD2. Germline CDR1 and CDR2: LNHDA and SQIVND (reference sequence). Germline trimming cut 6 bases from V and 2 bases from J; bases unmatched to any gene: 5. The CDR3 is made up of 14 amino acids. The CDR3 here is CASRGREATDTQYF. In DNA form, the CDR3 reads TGTGCCAGTAGGGGTCGGGAGGCCACAGATACGCAGTATTTT.

The chain employs TRBV9 and TRBJ2-2; 9 bases agree with TRBD2. CDR1 is SGDLS, CDR2 YYNGEE, per germline. Losses at the gene ends were 4 bases for V and 3 bases for J; bases not matched to a gene: 10. The CDR3 runs to 17 residues. CDR3 amino acids: CASSKLAGVDHTGELFF. The CDR3 DNA reads as TGTGCCAGCAGCAAGTTAGCGGGAGTTGACCACACCGGGGAGCTGTTTTTT.

The chain has TRBV7-2 and TRBJ2-3; 7 bases agree with TRBD1. Germline V lookup: CDR1 SGHTA, CDR2 FQGNSA. This CDR3 region has 15 residues. After removal of 1 base from V and 1 base from J, the junction contained 2 bases not matched to a gene. In DNA, the CDR3 is TGTGCCAGCAGCTTAGGGCAGGGGGGCACAGATACGCAGTATTTT. Translating it yields CASSLGQGGTDTQYF.

This chain uses TRBV6-2 or TRBV6-3 with TRBJ2-3, with D maybe TRBD2 (6 bases). The germline V gene encodes CDR1 MNHEY and CDR2 SVGEGT. The CDR3 totals 16 residues. The germline V and J ends were trimmed by 6 bases and 8 bases, with 24 bases remaining between them. The CDR3 nucleotides are TGTGCCAGCAGCTCTAATGTCGGCGGGGCGGCGGTTACGCAGTATTTT. This encodes CASSSNVGGAAVTQYF.

The chain combines TRBV27 with TRBJ1-2; D is perhaps TRBD1 (5 bases). The V gene's germline CDR1 is MNHEY and CDR2 SMNVEV (reference sequence). CDR3 length equals 12 residues. The V end lost 5 bases, the J end lost 7 bases, and 11 bases lay between the germline ends. Written as DNA, the CDR3 is TGTGCCAGCAGTCCGATGGGGGGTGGCTACACCTTC. Translating gives CASSPMGGGYTF.

This sequence joins TRBV10-3 and TRBJ2-3; 7 bases are shared with TRBD1. Germline V gene data show CDR1 as ENHRY and CDR2 as SYGVKD. CDR3 size: 18 residues. The V and J ends lost 3 bases and 2 bases, in that order; junction bases with no gene match: 14. The CDR3 coding sequence is TGTGCCATCAGTGACCCAGTCCGGGACAGAAAGACCACAGATACGCAGTATTTT. It yields the protein CAISDPVRDRKTTDTQYF.

The V call is TRBV11-2, the J call TRBJ1-4; no definite D call. This CDR3 contains 13 residues. Germline V CDR1 and CDR2: SGHAT, FQNNGV. Trimming stripped 10 bases from V and 8 bases from J, with 17 bases between. Here the CDR3 DNA reads TGTGCCACAGCGAGGAGTAGTAACGAAAAACTGTTTTTT. As protein: CATARSSNEKLFF.

This clone was recorded a few times. The chain employs TRBV29-1 and TRBJ1-1; no clear D. Germline assignment: CDR1 SQVTM and CDR2 ANQGSEA. Deletions cut 0 bases from V and 4 bases from J, with 12 bases between. This CDR3 spans 14 amino acids. The DNA for the CDR3 is TGCAGCGTTGAAGAATACGGGAGACCCACTGAAGCTTTCTTT. It specifies CSVEEYGRPTEAFF.